Here is one TCR beta chain with its context. Its antigen is unknown. The data stem from a study of cytomegalovirus exposure and HLA in healthy donors. PCR primers comprised 60 Vbeta and 13 Jbeta primers. Profiled with immunoSEQ multiplex PCR; TCRdb holds only in-frame clones, not every one. The repertoire consists of roughly 200,000 clones, with roughly 80% occurring once and the leading ten covering roughly 3.1%. This CDR3 contains 15 residues. V gave up 8 bases and J gave up 8 bases; unmatched junction bases: 12. Per germline, CDR1 LNHNV and CDR2 YYDKDF (reference sequence). Overall study findings and caveats: At a 0.05 false discovery rate, a later analysis found about 17,000 TCR beta sequences to be associated with HLA alleles.

The TCR originated in a man in his forties or fifties in good health and CMV-seropositive. The chain is built from TRBV15 and TRBJ2-1; 10 bases are a match to TRBD2. The source material was PBMCs. The CDR3, as DNA: TGTGCCACCGGGGGGGAGGGACTAGCGACCGATGAGCAGTTCTTC. Protein product: CATGGEGLATDEQFF.